Listed below are T cell receptor beta chains from one sample, sequenced in a study of shared clonotypes between healthy human individuals. Data came from immunoSEQ multiplex PCR; TCRdb stores just in-frame clones and leaves some out. The sample comprises over 1.4 million clones, more than 95% of which are singletons, and 1.2% rests with the top ten. Sample: naive CD4+ T cells sorted from blood. These receptors originate from a man aged 25-45 years in good health. Both conserved end residues are part of each CDR3. The order of the fields is J gene, V gene, clone size, D gene, CDR3 DNA, CDR3 protein. The D gene is left open where the match is weak. Not all rows give a size; the values are once, few, many and, for expanded clones, a class.

J: TRBJ1-5; V: TRBV5-8; size: .; D: .; DNA: TGTGCCAGCAGCTGGGGTAGTCAGCCCCAGCATTTT; CDR3: CASSWGSQPQHF
J: TRBJ2-2; V: TRBV10-3; size: .; D: .; DNA: TGTGCCATCAGTGACCTGGGGGGTTCTGACACCGGGGAGCTGTTTTTT; CDR3: CAISDLGGSDTGELFF
J: TRBJ1-3; V: TRBV18; size: .; D: .; DNA: TGTGCCAGCTCAATAACAGGGACCTCTGGAAACACCATATATTTT; CDR3: CASSITGTSGNTIYF
J: TRBJ1-1; V: TRBV18; size: .; D: .; DNA: TGTGCCAGCTCACCATACCGACGACAGGATTCGAACACTGAAGCTTTCTTT; CDR3: CASSPYRRQDSNTEAFF
J: TRBJ1-1; V: TRBV7-8; size: few; D: .; DNA: TGTGCCAGCAGCTTAGAGGGGAACACTGAAGCTTTCTTT; CDR3: CASSLEGNTEAFF
J: TRBJ1-2; V: TRBV18; size: .; D: .; DNA: TGTGCCAGCTCACCGGGGACATTCCCTGAGGGCTATGGCTACACCTTC; CDR3: CASSPGTFPEGYGYTF
J: TRBJ1-5; V: TRBV6-1; size: .; D: .; DNA: TGTGCCAGCAGTGAAGCTAGTCAGCCCCAGCATTTT; CDR3: CASSEASQPQHF
J: TRBJ2-1; V: TRBV9; size: .; D: .; DNA: TGTGCCAGCAGCGTAGGGGGGTCCTACAATGAGCAGTTCTTC; CDR3: CASSVGGSYNEQFF
J: TRBJ2-3; V: TRBV7-9; size: .; D: .; DNA: TGTGCCAGCAGCTTACGGACCGTAACAGATACGCAGTATTTT; CDR3: CASSLRTVTDTQYF
J: TRBJ2-3; V: TRBV2; size: .; D: TRBD2; DNA: TGTGCCAGCAGTGGCCTAGCGGGAGGGTCCGGTACGCAGTATTTT; CDR3: CASSGLAGGSGTQYF
J: TRBJ2-7; V: TRBV7-6; size: .; D: .; DNA: TGTGCCAGCAGCTCGACGAGCAGGGGTACCTACGAGCAGTACTTC; CDR3: CASSSTSRGTYEQYF
J: TRBJ1-1; V: TRBV5-1; size: once; D: TRBD1; DNA: TGCGCCAGCAGCACGACAGGGCGGAACACTGAAGCTTTCTTT; CDR3: CASSTTGRNTEAFF
J: TRBJ2-3; V: TRBV28; size: .; D: .; DNA: TGTGCCATCAGAAGACAGGTTCAAGATACGCAGTATTTT; CDR3: CAIRRQVQDTQYF
J: TRBJ1-4; V: TRBV5-1; size: .; D: .; DNA: TGCGCCAGCAGCTCATGGCCTGGTGAAAAACTGTTTTTT; CDR3: CASSSWPGEKLFF
J: TRBJ1-4; V: TRBV7-6; size: .; D: .; DNA: TGTGCCAGCAGCCCAAGGGTTACCTCTAATGAAAAACTGTTTTTT; CDR3: CASSPRVTSNEKLFF